This TCR beta chain was sequenced during a study of T cell responses to AZD1222 COVID-19 vaccine. Note on this clone: The antigen remains unidentified.

CDR1 is SGHRS, CDR2 YFSETQ, per germline. CDR3 length equals 18 residues. The junction had 14 bases not matched to a gene; V was cut back by 2 bases and J by 2 bases. Study findings and constraints: There were vaccine-associated CD4 TCRs across spike, dominant at 160-218 and 743-854.

Data came from immunoSEQ multiplex PCR; TCRdb stores just in-frame clones and leaves some out. Of about 76,000 clones in the sample, about 88% were seen once. The chain is built from TRBV5-1 and TRBJ1-2; 8 bases are shared with TRBD1. Sequenced here: peripheral blood, sampled on day 0 of AZD1222 vaccination. The sequence was obtained from an adult in good health. The CDR3, as DNA: TGCGCCAGCAGCTTCTTATCTGGACAGGGCAAGGGAAACTATGGCTACACCTTC. It encodes CASSFLSGQGKGNYGYTF.